These T cell receptor beta chains were read from a single sample in a study of T-cell reconstitution after alpha-beta-depleted transplantation in children. TCRdb processed the PCR reads anew with MiXCR; each CDR3 protein has one entry. Of roughly 100,000 distinct CDR3 sequences detected, approximately 6% appear once; the ten largest clones hold 6.1%. The source material was PBMCs, mostly from graft donor cells, sampled 60 days after TCRalphabeta/CD19-depleted stem cell transplant. The receptors stem from a female patient between 2 and 10 years old who had a stem cell transplant for Fanconi anemia, so the T cells may come from the graft donor. The CDR3 runs from the conserved cysteine through the conserved F or W.

>14|TRBJ2-1|TRBV20-1
CSARSGGAYNEQFF
>12|TRBJ1-1|TRBV12-3/TRBV12-4
CASSPDSTEAFF
>14|TRBJ2-1|TRBV27
CASHKGGGGNEQFF
>15|TRBJ2-1|TRBV18
CASSSARTSYNEQFF
>15|TRBJ2-6|TRBV18
CASSPASSGANVLTF
>16|TRBJ1-2|TRBV29-1
CSVEGPAQGANYGYTF
>11|TRBJ1-3|TRBV6-1
CASFLGNTIYF
>13|TRBJ2-3|TRBV5-1
CASSSPGTDTQYF
>15|TRBJ2-7|TRBV12-3/TRBV12-4
CASSLRQGANYEQYF
>14|TRBJ1-5|TRBV10-1
CASSEWGGNQPQHF
>15|TRBJ2-3|TRBV6-2/TRBV6-3
CASSYRSKSSDTQYF
>14|TRBJ2-7|TRBV5-1
CASSLDVARYEQYF
>14|TRBJ2-5|TRBV20-1
CSATPLAGGETQYF
>16|TRBJ2-7|TRBV28
CASSFPRDFSSYEQYF
>13|TRBJ2-1|TRBV28
CASSSYRGHVPFF
>16|TRBJ2-3|TRBV29-1
CSVKNPSGRGTDTQYF
>17|TRBJ2-1|TRBV10-3
CAISVGGSSLAGGEQFF
>16|TRBJ2-3|TRBV14
CASSQKRHRSTDTQYF
>17|TRBJ2-1|TRBV25-1
CASRISSVRLGYNEQFF
>13|TRBJ2-5|TRBV10-3
CAISGGQRETQYF
>17|TRBJ2-1|TRBV24-1
CATSDPGTGNSYNEQFF
>14|TRBJ2-5|TRBV27
CASSFQGRFETQYF
>17|TRBJ2-7|TRBV5-1
CASSLLGGANFLYEQYF
>16|TRBJ2-1|TRBV13
CASSLGGTSGFFGRVF
>14|TRBJ2-7|TRBV21-1
CASVHRRTYYEQYF
>18|TRBJ2-1|TRBV12-3/TRBV12-4
CASSLHGGGTGGRGEQFF
>14|TRBJ2-7|TRBV7-8
CASSSLGWGYEQYF
>12|TRBJ2-5|TRBV11-2
CASSWAQETQYF
>14|TRBJ2-7|TRBV13
CASSHRTDSYEQYF
>13|TRBJ2-7|TRBV20-1
CSAPGLSSYEQYF
>14|TRBJ2-3|TRBV3-1
CASSQVPGGNTQYF
>15|TRBJ2-7|TRBV27
CASSYNPGLGREQYF
>14|TRBJ1-3|TRBV12-3/TRBV12-4
CASSPRTVGNTIYF
>16|TRBJ2-6|TRBV12-3/TRBV12-4
CASLGARAGGANVLTF
>12|TRBJ1-5|TRBV6-2/TRBV6-3
CASSYQGLPQHF
>14|TRBJ1-2|TRBV29-1
CSVDHSPTGYGYTF
>18|TRBJ2-3|TRBV3-1
CASSKQGGTVRRADTQYF
>15|TRBJ2-1|TRBV25-1
CASSAGGTAYNEQFF
>13|TRBJ2-1|TRBV20-1
CSARRGVYNEQFF
>15|TRBJ2-1|TRBV6-2/TRBV6-3
CASIPGLAGGNEQFF
>17|TRBJ2-2|TRBV24-1
CATSDLSGGGNTGELFF
>13|TRBJ2-3|TRBV13
CASSPLPAGTQYF